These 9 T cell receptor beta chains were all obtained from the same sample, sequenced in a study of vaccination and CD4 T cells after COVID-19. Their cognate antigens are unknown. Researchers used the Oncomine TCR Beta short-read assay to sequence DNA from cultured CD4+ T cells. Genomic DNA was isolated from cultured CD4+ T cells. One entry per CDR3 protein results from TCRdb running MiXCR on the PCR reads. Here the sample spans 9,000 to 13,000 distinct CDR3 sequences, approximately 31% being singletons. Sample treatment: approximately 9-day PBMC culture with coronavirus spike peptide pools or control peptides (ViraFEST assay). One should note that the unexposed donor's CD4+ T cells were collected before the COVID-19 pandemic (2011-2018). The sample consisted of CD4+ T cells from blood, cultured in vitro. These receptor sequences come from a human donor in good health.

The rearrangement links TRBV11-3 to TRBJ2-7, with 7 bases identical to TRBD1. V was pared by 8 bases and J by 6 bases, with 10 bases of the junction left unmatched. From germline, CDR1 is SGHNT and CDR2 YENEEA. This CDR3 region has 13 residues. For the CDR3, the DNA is TGTGCCAGCCGGACAGGCCCGGAAGGCGAGCAGTACTTC. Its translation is CASRTGPEGEQYF.

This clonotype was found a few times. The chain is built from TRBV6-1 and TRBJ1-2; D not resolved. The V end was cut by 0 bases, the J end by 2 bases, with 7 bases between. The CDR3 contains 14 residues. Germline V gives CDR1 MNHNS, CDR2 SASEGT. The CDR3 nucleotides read TGTGCCAGCAGTGAAGCGCCAGGCAACTATGGCTACACCTTC. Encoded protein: CASSEAPGNYGYTF.

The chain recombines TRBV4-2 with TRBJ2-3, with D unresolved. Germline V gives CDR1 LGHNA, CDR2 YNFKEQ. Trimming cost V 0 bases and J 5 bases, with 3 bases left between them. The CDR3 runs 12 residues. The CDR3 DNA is TGTGCCAGCAGCCAAGATGAAGATACGCAGTATTTT. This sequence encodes CASSQDEDTQYF.

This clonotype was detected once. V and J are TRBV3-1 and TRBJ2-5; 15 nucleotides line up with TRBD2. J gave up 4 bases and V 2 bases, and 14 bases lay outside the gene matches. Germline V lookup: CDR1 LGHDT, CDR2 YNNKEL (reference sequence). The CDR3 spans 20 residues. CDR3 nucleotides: TGTGCCAGCAGCCAACTTGACCCCGGGACTAGCGGGAGGAATCGAGAGACCCAGTACTTC. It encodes CASSQLDPGTSGRNRETQYF.

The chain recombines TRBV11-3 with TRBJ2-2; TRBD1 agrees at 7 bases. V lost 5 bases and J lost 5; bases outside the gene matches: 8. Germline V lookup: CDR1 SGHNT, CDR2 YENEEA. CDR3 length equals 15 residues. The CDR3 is CASSRDSVQTGELFF. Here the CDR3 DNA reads TGTGCCAGCAGCCGGGACAGTGTACAAACCGGGGAGCTGTTTTTT.

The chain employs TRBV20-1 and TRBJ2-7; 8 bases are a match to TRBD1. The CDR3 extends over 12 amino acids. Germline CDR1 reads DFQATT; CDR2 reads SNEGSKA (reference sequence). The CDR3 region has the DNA TGCAGCTCGACCGGGACAGGCTACGAGCAGTACTTC. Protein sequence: CSSTGTGYEQYF.

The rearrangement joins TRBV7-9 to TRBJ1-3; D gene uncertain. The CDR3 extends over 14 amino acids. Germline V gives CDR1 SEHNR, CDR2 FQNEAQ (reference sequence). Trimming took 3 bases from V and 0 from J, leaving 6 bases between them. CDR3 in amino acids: CASSFGISGNTIYF. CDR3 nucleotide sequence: TGTGCCAGCAGCTTTGGCATCTCTGGAAACACCATATATTTT.

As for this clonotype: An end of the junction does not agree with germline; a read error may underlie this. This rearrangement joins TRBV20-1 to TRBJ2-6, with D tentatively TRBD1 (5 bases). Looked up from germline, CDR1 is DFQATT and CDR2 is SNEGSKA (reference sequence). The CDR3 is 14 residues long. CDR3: CSAREVSGADVLTF. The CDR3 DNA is TGCAGTGCTAGAGAAGTCTCTGGGGCCGACGTCCTGACTTTC.

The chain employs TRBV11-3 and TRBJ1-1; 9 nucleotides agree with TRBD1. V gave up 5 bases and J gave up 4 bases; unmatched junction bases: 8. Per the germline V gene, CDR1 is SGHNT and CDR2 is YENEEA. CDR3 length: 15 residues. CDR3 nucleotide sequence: TGTGCCAGCAGCGCGTCGGGACAGGGCGGCACTGAAGCTTTCTTT. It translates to CASSASGQGGTEAFF.